This T cell receptor (beta chain) is drawn from a study of OX40 agonist ivuxolimab in advanced cancers. Study details: Those treated in dose escalation had hepatocellular carcinoma, melanoma, renal cell cancer or head and neck cancer.

Of note for this clone: Its matching antigen is unknown.

Only in-frame clones appear in the TCRdb table, and some are missing; sequencing was by immunoSEQ multiplex PCR. The sample yields around 45,000 clones, about nine tenths seen once. Whole-study findings and limits: Which antigen the expanded peripheral T cells recognized is unknown. At 0.1 to 3.0 mg/kg and by week 6, CD4+ and CD8+ T cells in the blood had expanded clonally. Relative to CD4+, CD8+ T cells held more expanded clones on average.

This CDR3 has 15 amino acids. J gave up 2 bases and V 1 base, and 5 bases lay outside the gene matches. The germline V gene encodes CDR1 MNHNS and CDR2 SASEGT. The rearrangement joins TRBV6-1 to TRBJ2-7; TRBD1 agrees at 7 bases. This TCR derives from an adult with an advanced solid tumor such as melanoma, head and neck, liver or kidney cancer. Here the sequenced sample was CD4+ or CD8+ T cells sorted from blood, taken in a trial of the OX40 agonist ivuxolimab. CDR3 bases: TGTGCCAGCAGTGAAGGGGGGACAGTTACCTACGAGCAGTACTTC. Amino acids: CASSEGGTVTYEQYF.